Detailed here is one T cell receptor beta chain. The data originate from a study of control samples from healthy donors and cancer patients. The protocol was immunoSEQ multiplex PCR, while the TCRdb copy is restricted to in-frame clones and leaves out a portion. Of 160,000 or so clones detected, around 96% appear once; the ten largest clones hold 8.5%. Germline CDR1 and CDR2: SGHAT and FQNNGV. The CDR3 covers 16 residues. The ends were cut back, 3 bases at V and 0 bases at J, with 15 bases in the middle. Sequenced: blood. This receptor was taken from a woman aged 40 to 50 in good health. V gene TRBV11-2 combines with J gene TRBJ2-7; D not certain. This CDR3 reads CASSLAPSGYSYEQYF. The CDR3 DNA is TGTGCCAGCAGCTTGGCCCCAAGTGGGTACTCCTACGAGCAGTACTTC.